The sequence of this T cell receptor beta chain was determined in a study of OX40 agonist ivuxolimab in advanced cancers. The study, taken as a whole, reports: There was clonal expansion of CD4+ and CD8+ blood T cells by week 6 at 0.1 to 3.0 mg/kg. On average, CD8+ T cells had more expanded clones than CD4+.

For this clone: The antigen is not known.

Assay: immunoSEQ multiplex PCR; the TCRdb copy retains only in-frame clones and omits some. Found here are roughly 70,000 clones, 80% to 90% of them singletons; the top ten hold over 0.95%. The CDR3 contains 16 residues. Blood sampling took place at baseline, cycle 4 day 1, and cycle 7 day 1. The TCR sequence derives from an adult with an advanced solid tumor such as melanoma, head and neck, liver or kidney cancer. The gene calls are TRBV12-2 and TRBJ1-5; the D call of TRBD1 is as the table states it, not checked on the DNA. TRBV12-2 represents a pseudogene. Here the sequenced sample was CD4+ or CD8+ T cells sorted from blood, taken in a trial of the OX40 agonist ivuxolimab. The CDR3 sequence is CASRIAGAGTNQPQHF. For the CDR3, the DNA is TGTGCAAGTCGCATCGCAGGGGCGGGTACTAATCAGCCCCAGCATTTT.